Each of the 29 T cell receptor beta chains below was sequenced from the same sample in a study of cytomegalovirus exposure and HLA in healthy donors. Researchers ran the PCR with 60 Vbeta and 13 Jbeta primers. Sequenced by immunoSEQ multiplex PCR; TCRdb stores in-frame clones only, minus some. The sample contains 90,000 to 110,000 clones, roughly 71% of which appear only once. Material for sequencing was PBMCs. The source of these receptors is a woman between 65 and 79 years old in good health and CMV-seropositive.

J is TRBJ2-5 and V is TRBV2; the match to TRBD2 covers 9 bases. This CDR3 comprises 16 residues. The J segment lost 7 bases and the V segment lost 0 bases, leaving 9 bases of the junction unmatched. The germline CDR1 and CDR2 sequences are SNHLY and FYNNEI. For the CDR3, the DNA is TGTGCCAGCAGTGAAGCTTCTAGCGGGGCAGGTGGGACCCAGTACTTC. Amino acids: CASSEASSGAGGTQYF.

This chain connects TRBV2 to TRBJ1-5; D is unclear. Trimming took off 3 bases at V and 3 bases at J, with 6 bases between the two ends. The V gene's germline CDR1 is SNHLY and CDR2 FYNNEI. The CDR3 length is 13 residues. The CDR3 bases are TGTGCCAGCAGTGACGAGGTCAATCAGCCCCAGCATTTT. Protein product: CASSDEVNQPQHF.

J is TRBJ1-1 and V is TRBV19, with a weak D call TRBD1 (5 bases). Germline-derived CDR1 and CDR2 are LNHDA and SQIVND (reference sequence). Trimming left V 6 bases short and J 0 bases short, with 11 bases between. CDR3 length: 14 amino acids. CDR3 nucleotide sequence: TGTGCCAGTAGACGGGGGGAGATGAACACTGAAGCTTTCTTT. Residues: CASRRGEMNTEAFF.

The rearrangement joins TRBV21-1 to TRBJ1-4. TRBV21-1 counts as a pseudogene. The CDR3 is 16 residues long. CDR3: CASSLYGRGRGEKLFF. The CDR3, as DNA: TGTGCCAGCAGCCTCTACGGGAGGGGGCGCGGTGAAAAACTGTTTTTT.

V gene TRBV15 combines with J gene TRBJ1-6; D is perhaps TRBD1 (5 bases). Germline lookup yields CDR1 LNHNV and CDR2 YYDKDF (reference sequence). The V gene lost 0 bases and the J gene lost 7 bases, with 13 bases spanning the gap. There are 16 residues in the CDR3. CDR3 residues: CATSRDTPGKNSPLHF. The DNA for the CDR3 is TGTGCCACCAGCAGAGATACCCCAGGGAAGAATTCACCCCTCCACTTT.

The count of this clone is one. This chain joins TRBV25-1 and TRBJ1-4, with 7 bases lining up with TRBD1. Germline V gene lookup returns CDR1 MGHDK and CDR2 SYGVNS. The CDR3 sequence is 14 residues long. V dropped 1 base and J dropped 8; count of bases not matched to a gene: 4. The chain's CDR3 is CASSEWPGGEKLFF. As DNA, the CDR3 is TGTGCCAGCAGTGAATGGCCAGGGGGGGAAAAACTGTTTTTT.

V and J are TRBV5-1 and TRBJ2-7, with 7 bases matching TRBD1. Losses at the gene ends were 4 bases for V and 6 bases for J; bases not matched to a gene: 13. Germline values: CDR1 SGHRS, CDR2 YFSETQ. This CDR3 has 15 residues. The CDR3 nucleotides read TGCGCCAGCAGCGCCCGACAGGGAAGGGGCTCCGAGCAGTACTTC. This translates into CASSARQGRGSEQYF. Full variable domain (rest looked up from reference TRBV5-1 and TRBJ2-7): KAGVTQTPRYLIKTRGQQVTLSCSPISGHRSVSWYQQTPGQGLQFLFEYFSETQRNKGNFPGRFSGRQFSNSRSEMNVSTLELGDSALYLCASSARQGRGSEQYFGPGTRLTVT.

The V and J genes are TRBV29-1 and TRBJ1-2, with D possibly matching TRBD1 (6 bases). This CDR3 has 13 residues. V lost 1 base and J 5 bases, leaving 11 bases between the germline ends. The germline CDR1 and CDR2 sequences are SQVTM and ANQGSEA. CDR3 bases: TGCAGCGTTGAAGTGCGAGGGGGTTATGGCTACACCTTC. As protein: CSVEVRGGYGYTF.

The genes are TRBV7-2 and TRBJ2-2; D is unclear. The CDR3 is made up of 13 amino acids. Trimming took off 5 bases at V and 4 bases at J, with 8 bases between the two ends. Germline assignment: CDR1 SGHTA and CDR2 FQGNSA. Here the CDR3 DNA reads TGTGCCAGCAGCCGCGAGTTCACCGGGGAGCTGTTTTTT. Its protein product is CASSREFTGELFF.

The chain is built from TRBV19 and TRBJ1-5, with 7 bases aligning to TRBD1. The V segment lost 4 bases and the J segment 0 bases; nucleotides outside the gene matches: 3. Germline CDR1 LNHDA, CDR2 SQIVND (reference sequence). The CDR3 is 15 amino acids. The CDR3 DNA reads TGTGCCAGTAGTACTTCAGGGGGTAGCAATCAGCCCCAGCATTTT. It encodes CASSTSGGSNQPQHF.

The chain has TRBV5-6 and TRBJ2-7; D might be TRBD2 (6 bases). The CDR3 is 14 residues long. V lost 0 bases to trimming and J lost 6 bases, with 13 bases between them. Germline V lookup: CDR1 SGHDT, CDR2 YYEEEE. The CDR3 nucleotides are TGTGCCAGCAGCTTGGGCCCTCGGGGGACCGAGCAGTACTTC. Translated, it gives CASSLGPRGTEQYF.

The chain employs TRBV11-3 and TRBJ2-5; TRBD2 agrees at 7 bases. Germline values: CDR1 SGHNT, CDR2 YENEEA. The CDR3 totals 15 residues. V shed 1 base, J shed 2 bases, and the junction held 4 bases outside the gene matches. The CDR3 nucleotides are TGTGCCAGCAGCTTAGGCGGGACTACTCAAGAGACCCAGTACTTC. This sequence encodes CASSLGGTTQETQYF. Drawing the rest from reference TRBV11-3 and TRBJ2-5, the complete variable domain is EAGVVQSPRYKIIEKKQPVAFWCNPISGHNTLYWYLQNLGQGPELLIRYENEEAVDDSQLPKDRFSAERLKGVDSTLKIQPAELGDSAVYLCASSLGGTTQETQYFGPGTRLLVL.

This clone was found a few times. V usage is TRBV19 and J usage is TRBJ2-3; 10 bases line up with TRBD1. V trimming: 5 bases; J trimming: 3 bases; junction bases outside the gene matches: 5. Germline-derived CDR1 and CDR2 are LNHDA and SQIVND (reference sequence). This CDR3 spans 15 amino acids. The CDR3 sequence is CASSSRTGGTDTQYF. CDR3 bases: TGTGCCAGTAGTTCCCGGACAGGGGGGACAGATACGCAGTATTTT.

The V call is TRBV6-4, the J call TRBJ1-6; D is uncertain. Trimming left V 5 bases short and J 4 bases short, with 9 bases between. Looked up from germline, CDR1 is MRHNA and CDR2 is SNTAGT. The CDR3 runs to 14 residues. CDR3 loop: CASSPEGYNSPLHF. As DNA, the CDR3 is TGTGCCAGCAGTCCCGAGGGTTATAATTCACCCCTCCACTTT.

The chain carries TRBV5-1 and TRBJ1-3; TRBD1 is a possible D gene (6 bases). Germline V gene lookup returns CDR1 SGHRS and CDR2 YFSETQ. Trimming removed 5 bases from V and 0 bases from J, with 12 bases in between. The CDR3 sequence is 15 residues long. CDR3 coding DNA: TGCGCCAGCAGTCCCACAGGGAGCTCTGGAAACACCATATATTTT. This sequence encodes CASSPTGSSGNTIYF.

This sequence joins TRBV5-5 and TRBJ2-2; D possibly corresponds to TRBD2 (6 bases). CDR3 length: 16 residues. CDR1 SGHKS and CDR2 YYEKEE come from the germline V gene (reference sequence). V was shortened by 4 bases and J by 5 bases, with 18 bases between the two germline ends. The CDR3 DNA reads TGTGCCAGCAGCCCTGGGGGGAGTTTCGCTACCGGGGAGCTGTTTTTT. This translates into CASSPGGSFATGELFF.

The rearrangement uses TRBV5-4 and TRBJ2-7; a weak D match, TRBD2 (5 bases). Germline CDR1 is SGHNT and CDR2 is YYREEE (reference sequence). The CDR3 is 14 residues long. Deletions cut 4 bases from V and 2 bases from J, with 13 bases between. Here the CDR3 DNA reads TGTGCCAGCAGCCCTGGACTGGCCCCCTACGAGCAGTACTTC. Its translation: CASSPGLAPYEQYF.

The rearrangement links TRBV2 to TRBJ1-2, with 7 bases identical to TRBD1. J gave up 7 bases and V 5 bases, and 7 bases lay outside the gene matches. The CDR3 is made up of 13 amino acids. Germline V gene lookup returns CDR1 SNHLY and CDR2 FYNNEI. The CDR3 DNA follows: TGTGCCAGCAGTCCTCGGACAGGCTTTGGCTACACCTTC. It specifies CASSPRTGFGYTF. The entire variable domain, with the rest obtained from reference TRBV2 and TRBJ1-2, is as follows: EPEVTQTPSHQVTQMGQEVILRCVPISNHLYFYWYRQILGQKVEFLVSFYNNEISEKSEIFDDQFSVERPDGSNFTLKIRSTKLEDSAMYFCASSPRTGFGYTFGSGTRLTVV.

The sample holds one count of this clone. The rearrangement joins TRBV10-2 to TRBJ2-4; a possible D gene is TRBD1 (5 bases). This CDR3 has 18 amino acids. In germline, CDR1 is WSHSY, CDR2 SAAADI. The V and J ends lost 0 bases and 4 bases respectively, with 19 bases between them. The CDR3 DNA is TGCGCCAGCAGTGAGTCGCCAGGGATTAGTCCAACAAAAAACATTCAGTACTTC. Its protein product is CASSESPGISPTKNIQYF.

This clone was seen a handful of times. Other DNA sequences in this specimen translate into the identical CDR3. This chain uses TRBV7-2 with TRBJ2-7, with 10 bases aligning to TRBD1. CDR1 is SGHTA and CDR2 is FQGNSA in the germline V gene. With V trimmed by 4 bases and J by 4 bases, 1 base remained unmatched. The CDR3 has 13 residues. The CDR3 here is CASSSDRGYEQYF. CDR3 bases: TGTGCCAGCAGCTCGGACAGGGGGTACGAGCAGTACTTC.

This chain uses TRBV6-6 with TRBJ1-1, with 7 bases fitting TRBD1. V was pared by 7 bases and J by 1 base, with 6 bases of the junction left unmatched. The CDR3 is 14 amino acids. Germline V CDR1 and CDR2: MNHNY, SVGAGI (reference sequence). CDR3 coding DNA: TGTGCCAGCATCCTACAGGGGCGGAACACTGAAGCTTTCTTT. It is translated as CASILQGRNTEAFF.

V gene TRBV5-1 combines with J gene TRBJ2-7; D is perhaps TRBD2 (5 bases). The germline gives CDR1 SGHRS, CDR2 YFSETQ. The CDR3 contains 16 residues. V lost 4 bases, J lost 7 bases, and 24 bases lay in between. As DNA, the CDR3 is TGCGCCAGCAGCACTGACTCTCTGGGCCTCTCGGGGGAGCAGTACTTC. It is translated as CASSTDSLGLSGEQYF.

This clone showed up just a few times. Different DNA sequences within this sample yield the same CDR3. J is TRBJ2-5 and V is TRBV6-5; 8 bases are shared with TRBD2. The junction had 5 bases not matched to a gene; V was cut back by 0 bases and J by 2 bases. This CDR3 has 16 amino acids. From germline, CDR1 is MNHEY and CDR2 SVGAGI. The CDR3 reads CASSYSIAGGQETQYF. The CDR3 DNA follows: TGTGCCAGCAGTTACTCGATTGCGGGGGGACAAGAGACCCAGTACTTC.

The rearrangement links TRBV20-1 to TRBJ1-1; D gene unclear. The length of the CDR3 is 10 residues. CDR1 and CDR2 (germline): DFQATT, SNEGSKA (reference sequence). Trimming removed 4 bases from V and 7 bases from J, with 7 bases in between. The CDR3 nucleotides are TGCAGTGCTACGGTTTATGAAGCTTTCTTT. Translating it yields CSATVYEAFF.

V gene TRBV19 combines with J gene TRBJ2-3; possible D gene TRBD1, 5 bases. This CDR3 has 13 amino acids. Trimming pared 4 bases from V and 6 bases from J, leaving 11 bases between. Germline-derived CDR1 and CDR2 are LNHDA and SQIVND (reference sequence). The CDR3 here is CASSNPPGDTQYF. The CDR3 DNA is TGTGCCAGTAGTAATCCCCCAGGGGATACGCAGTATTTT.

This clone was picked up one time. This rearrangement joins TRBV5-1 to TRBJ1-1; no clear D gene. In germline, CDR1 is SGHRS, CDR2 YFSETQ. V was shortened by 0 bases and J by 4 bases, with 7 bases between the two germline ends. The CDR3 is made up of 13 amino acids. CDR3 sequence (DNA): TGCGCCAGCAGCTTGGGGGAGATCACTGAAGCTTTCTTT. Translated: CASSLGEITEAFF.

This rearrangement joins TRBV30 to TRBJ2-3; 8 bases map to TRBD1. From germline, CDR1 is GTSNPN and CDR2 SVGIG (reference sequence). After removal of 1 base from V and 6 bases from J, the junction contained 9 bases not matched to a gene. The CDR3 is made up of 15 amino acids. The CDR3 nucleotides read TGTGCCTGGAGTGGCGGACAGGGAATATACGATACGCAGTATTTT. This sequence encodes CAWSGGQGIYDTQYF.

V gene TRBV7-9 combines with J gene TRBJ2-2; maybe TRBD1 (5 bases). V lost 4 bases to trimming and J lost 3 bases, with 12 bases between them. Germline CDR1 SEHNR, CDR2 FQNEAQ (reference sequence). The CDR3 runs 15 residues. The CDR3 protein is CASSSIDSYTGELFF. The CDR3, as DNA: TGTGCCAGCAGCTCCATTGACAGTTACACCGGGGAGCTGTTTTTT. The full variable domain, with the rest looked up from reference TRBV7-9 and TRBJ2-2, is DTGVSQNPRHKITKRGQNVTFRCDPISEHNRLYWYRQTLGQGPEFLTYFQNEAQLEKSRLLSDRFSAERPKGSFSTLEIQRTEQGDSAMYLCASSSIDSYTGELFFGEGSRLTVL.

This chain uses TRBV11-2 with TRBJ1-1, with D possibly being TRBD1 (5 bases). This CDR3 region has 14 residues. Between the trimmed V and J ends, which lost 1 base and 0 bases, there was a span of 6 bases. Germline CDR1 reads SGHAT; CDR2 reads FQNNGV. The CDR3 DNA follows: TGTGCCAGCAGCTTAGGGGGCCTGAACACTGAAGCTTTCTTT. Its protein is CASSLGGLNTEAFF.